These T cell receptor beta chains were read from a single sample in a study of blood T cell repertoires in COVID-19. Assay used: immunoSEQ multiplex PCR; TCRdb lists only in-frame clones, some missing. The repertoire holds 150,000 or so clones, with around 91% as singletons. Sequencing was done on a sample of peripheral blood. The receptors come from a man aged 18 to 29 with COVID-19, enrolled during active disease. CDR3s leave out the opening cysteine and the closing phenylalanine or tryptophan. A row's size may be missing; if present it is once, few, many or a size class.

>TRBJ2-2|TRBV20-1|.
SARRARELF
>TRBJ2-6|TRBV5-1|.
ATAQQGQYSGANVLT
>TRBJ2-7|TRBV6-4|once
ASSRLAGDTNEQY
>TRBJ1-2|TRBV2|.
ASTGSVRGYT
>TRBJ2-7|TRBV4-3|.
ASSQGLAGGYYEQY
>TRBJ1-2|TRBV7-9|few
ASSLALDSSGYT
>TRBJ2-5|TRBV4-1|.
ASTLTGLAGETQY
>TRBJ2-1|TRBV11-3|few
ASSLYGRGNEQF
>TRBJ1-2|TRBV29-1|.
SVEYPSRGYLYGYT
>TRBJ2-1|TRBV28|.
ASSFLGAGNEQF
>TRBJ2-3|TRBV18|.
ASSPPRAFTGTSGSDTQY
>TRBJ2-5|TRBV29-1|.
SVEGGEGQETQY
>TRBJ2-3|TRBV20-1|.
SASTLGATDTQY
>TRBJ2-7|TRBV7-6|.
ASSYRGLAGPPGGEQY
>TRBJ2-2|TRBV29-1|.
SVEARSSGSPRTGELF
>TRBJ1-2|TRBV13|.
ASSRRLVNYGYT